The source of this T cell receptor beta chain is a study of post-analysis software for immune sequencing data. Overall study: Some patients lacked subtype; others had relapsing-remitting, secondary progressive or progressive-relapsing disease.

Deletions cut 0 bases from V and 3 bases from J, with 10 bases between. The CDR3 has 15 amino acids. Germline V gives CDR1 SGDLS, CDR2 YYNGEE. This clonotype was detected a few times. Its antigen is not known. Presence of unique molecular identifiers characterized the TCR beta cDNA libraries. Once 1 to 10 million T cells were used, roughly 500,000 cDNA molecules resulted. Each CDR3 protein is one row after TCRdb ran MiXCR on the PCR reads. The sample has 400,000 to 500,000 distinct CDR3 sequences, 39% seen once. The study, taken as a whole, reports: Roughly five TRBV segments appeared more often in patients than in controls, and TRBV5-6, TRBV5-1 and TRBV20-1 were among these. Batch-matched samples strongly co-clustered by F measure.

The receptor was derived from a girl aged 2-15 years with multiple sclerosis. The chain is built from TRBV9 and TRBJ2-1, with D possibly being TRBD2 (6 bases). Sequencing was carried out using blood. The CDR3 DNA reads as TGTGCCAGCAGCGTAGAGGGCGGGGACTACAATGAGCAGTTCTTC. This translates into CASSVEGGDYNEQFF.